This TCR beta chain appears in the sequencing data of a study of T cell repertoires in cytomegalovirus infection. Germline lookup yields CDR1 SGHTA and CDR2 FQGNSA. V lost 6 bases and J lost 6; bases outside the gene matches: 8. The CDR3 has 14 amino acids. TCRdb called the reads again in MiXCR, with one record for every CDR3 protein. The table shows a few hundred thousand distinct CDR3 sequences, with roughly 43% occurring only once. This clonotype was seen once. Antigen specificity is unknown. The receptor's source is a human donor in good health (CMV status not recorded). Some clones in this sample may be carry-over from other donors' samples. The chain carries TRBV7-2 and TRBJ2-1; TRBD1 matches 7 bases. Sequencing used cultured PBMCs, obtained from culture after CMV antigen stimulation. In DNA form, the CDR3 reads TGTGCCAGCAGATCCCGACAGGGCGCCAATGAGCAGTTCTTC. It codes for CASRSRQGANEQFF.